This T cell receptor beta chain is drawn from a study of response to subunit inactivated influenza vaccine. TCRdb re-called the RT-PCR reads with MiXCR, one entry per CDR3 protein. The table has approximately 700,000 distinct CDR3 sequences, roughly 13% seen once. As to this clonotype: The antigen remains unidentified.

The study, taken as a whole, reports: Authors suggested each seasonal influenza vaccination recruits few new T cells.

The sequencing used PBMCs from blood, collected 14 to 15 days before vaccination. This TCR derives from a man aged 45-65 years who received an inactivated influenza vaccine.

CDR3 in DNA: TGCGCCAGCACCCCCGGACAGAACACAGATACGCAGTATTTT. Encoded protein: CASTPGQNTDTQYF. This rearrangement joins TRBV5-1 to TRBJ2-3, with D maybe TRBD1 (6 bases). The CDR3 covers 14 residues. V was trimmed by 6 bases and J by 2 bases, leaving 13 bases between them. Germline CDR1 SGHRS, CDR2 YFSETQ.